A single sample gave rise to the 2 T cell receptor beta chains below, sequenced in a study of cytomegalovirus exposure and HLA in healthy donors. Primers: 60 Vbeta forward and 13 Jbeta reverse. Some clones are missing from TCRdb's copy, which holds only in-frame ones; the method was immunoSEQ multiplex PCR. This sample yields over 75,000 clones, of which over 75% are seen a single time; 6% belongs to the top ten. Material: PBMCs. The receptor source for this set is a female donor in good health and CMV-seronegative.

This clone is medium-sized by share. This sequence joins TRBV27 and TRBJ1-4; possibly TRBD1 for D (5 bases). The V end was cut by 2 bases, the J end by 8 bases, with 15 bases between. In germline, CDR1 is MNHEY, CDR2 SMNVEV (reference sequence). The CDR3 totals 15 residues. CDR3 sequence (DNA): TGTGCCAGCAGTTTAGTAGGGGTCAGGGAAGAAAAACTGTTTTTT. Translated, it gives CASSLVGVREEKLFF.

The chain carries TRBV4-2 and TRBJ2-7, with D possibly TRBD1 on 6 matching bases. The ends were cut back, 2 bases at V and 4 bases at J, with 15 bases in the middle. The CDR3 covers 15 residues. CDR1 is LGHNA, CDR2 YNFKEQ, per germline. CDR3 loop: CASSQNRDIGYEQYF. The CDR3 nucleotides are TGTGCCAGCAGCCAAAACAGGGACATAGGGTACGAGCAGTACTTC.